This TCR beta chain is from a study of T cells after yellow fever vaccination. Broader study findings: On re-exposure, the response was weaker but peaked faster, at day 5 versus 15. Detected again after the booster were most primary-vaccination clones, at 95% to 97% CD4 and approximately 90% CD8. FACS-sorted repertoires might harbor abundant contaminating clonotypes from the bulk population.

TCRdb used MiXCR to reprocess the 5' RACE reads, holding one entry per CDR3 protein. The sample contains under 200,000 distinct CDR3 sequences, 9.5% to 11% of which appear only once. Germline values: CDR1 MNHEY, CDR2 SVGEGT. The germline V and J ends were trimmed by 6 bases and 10 bases, with 11 bases remaining between them. This CDR3 is 11 amino acids long. In the case of this clonotype: Its specificity is unknown.

This rearrangement joins TRBV6-2 or TRBV6-3 to TRBJ2-3; D remains ambiguous. The sequence derives from a man between 18 and 29 years old who received the YFV17D yellow fever vaccine. The sample in question was CD8+ T cells sorted from PBMCs, obtained 15 days after the yellow fever booster vaccination. CDR3 DNA: TGTGCCAGCAGAACCGGCGTATCGCAGTATTTT. It is translated as CASRTGVSQYF.